The 30 T cell receptor beta chains below come from one sample, sequenced in a study of blood T cell repertoires in COVID-19. The data were produced by immunoSEQ multiplex PCR, yet TCRdb's version contains in-frame clones alone and is incomplete. The table shows 150,000 to 200,000 clones, with around nine tenths occurring only once. The sample was peripheral blood. All receptors come from a man aged 65 to 79 with acute or convalescent COVID-19.

The chain carries TRBV28 and TRBJ2-3, with a weak D call TRBD1 (5 bases). The V gene lost 7 bases and the J gene lost 7 bases, with 12 bases spanning the gap. The CDR3 runs to 12 residues. Looked up from germline, CDR1 is MDHEN and CDR2 is SYDVKM. The CDR3 nucleotides are TGTGCCAGCACTGCAGGGCCAAATACGCAGTATTTT. Translation gives CASTAGPNTQYF.

This clone came up once. V is TRBV14 and J is TRBJ1-4, with 10 bases matching TRBD1. The CDR3 sequence is 15 residues long. V was clipped by 5 bases and J by 6 bases; unmatched bases: 6. Germline V gene lookup returns CDR1 SGHDN and CDR2 FVKESK. CDR3 sequence: CASSIWTGGDEKLFF. The CDR3 DNA reads as TGTGCCAGCAGCATTTGGACAGGGGGGGATGAAAAACTGTTTTTT.

This clone was found a few times. The J gene is TRBJ1-2, the V gene TRBV3-1 (or the pseudogene TRBV3-2); 10 bases match TRBD1. Germline trimming cut 6 bases from V and 6 bases from J; bases unmatched to any gene: 7. CDR1 and CDR2 from the germline V gene are LGHDT and YNNKEL (reference sequence). This CDR3 is built from 14 residues. CDR3 residues: CASSLRTGGHGYTF. The CDR3 DNA sequence: TGTGCCAGCAGTTTACGGACAGGGGGACATGGCTACACCTTC.

This chain connects TRBV7-8 to TRBJ1-6, with a tentative D call TRBD1 (6 bases). The germline gives CDR1 SGHVS, CDR2 FQNEAQ. The V end lost 2 bases, the J end lost 7 bases, and 15 bases lay between the germline ends. The length of the CDR3 is 16 residues. CDR3 nucleotides: TGTGCCAGCAGCTTAAGACCGCAGGGGCGGAATTCACCCCTCCACTTT. Protein: CASSLRPQGRNSPLHF.

The V call is TRBV7-3, the J call TRBJ2-1, with 8 bases identical to TRBD1. The CDR3 has 15 amino acids. The germline V gene encodes CDR1 SGHTA and CDR2 FQGTGA. The J segment lost 2 bases and the V segment lost 5 bases, leaving 5 bases of the junction unmatched. The CDR3 coding sequence is TGTGCCAGCAGCCGACAGGGGAGTCCCTACAATGAGCAGTTCTTC. Protein sequence: CASSRQGSPYNEQFF.

This clone was observed a handful of times. This chain joins TRBV7-3 and TRBJ2-1; no reliable D call. V lost 4 bases to trimming and J lost 7 bases, with 8 bases between them. The V gene's germline CDR1 is SGHTA and CDR2 FQGTGA. This CDR3 contains 12 residues. The CDR3 region has the DNA TGTGCCAGCAGCTCAGACGGGAATGAGCAGTTCTTC. This gives the protein CASSSDGNEQFF.

The chain joins TRBV5-4 to TRBJ2-1; no reliable D call. The germline V and J ends were trimmed by 4 bases and 7 bases, with 12 bases remaining between them. CDR3 length: 13 amino acids. The V gene's germline CDR1 is SGHNT and CDR2 YYREEE (reference sequence). This CDR3 reads CASSLEPTNEQFF. DNA for the CDR3: TGTGCCAGCAGCCTGGAACCCACTAATGAGCAGTTCTTC.

The CDR3 reads CASSRTSGYNEQFF. DNA for the CDR3: TGTGCCAGCAGTAGGACTAGCGGATACAATGAGCAGTTCTTC. The chain has TRBV3-1 (or the pseudogene TRBV3-2) and TRBJ2-1; 10 positions agree with TRBD2. The trim removed 6 bases at V and 4 bases at J, leaving 3 bases unmatched. Germline CDR1 and CDR2: LGHDT and YNNKEL (reference sequence). This CDR3 is 14 amino acids long.

The chain has TRBV7-8 and TRBJ2-1; TRBD1 is a possible D gene (6 bases). Germline CDR1 reads SGHVS; CDR2 reads FQNEAQ. Trimming stripped 6 bases from V and 7 bases from J, with 10 bases between. This CDR3 is built from 12 residues. CDR3 coding DNA: TGTGCCAGCAGACCTCAGGGGAATGAGCAGTTCTTC. Amino acids: CASRPQGNEQFF.

This chain connects TRBV5-4 to TRBJ1-2; 7 bases match TRBD1. Looked up from germline, CDR1 is SGHNT and CDR2 is YYREEE (reference sequence). With V trimmed by 4 bases and J by 5 bases, 5 bases remained unmatched. The CDR3 contains 13 residues. For the CDR3, the DNA is TGTGCCAGCAGCCAGGGGGAGGTTTATGGCTACACCTTC. This codes for CASSQGEVYGYTF.

In regard to this clone: This CDR3 is also generated by other DNA sequences in the sample. This sequence joins TRBV7-3 and TRBJ2-5; maybe TRBD1 (5 bases). V was clipped by 2 bases and J by 3 bases, with 7 bases between them. The germline V gene has CDR1 SGHTA and CDR2 FQGTGA. The CDR3 sequence is 13 residues long. The CDR3 region is CASSLSREETQYF. Written as DNA, the CDR3 is TGTGCCAGCAGCTTATCCAGGGAAGAGACCCAGTACTTC.

The chain carries TRBV7-2 and TRBJ1-1; D ambiguous. The CDR3 is 14 amino acids. Germline CDR1 is SGHTA and CDR2 is FQGNSA. V gave up 11 bases and J gave up 4 bases, with 20 bases separating them. The CDR3 region is CAQTLGLGGTEAFF. The CDR3 DNA sequence: TGTGCCCAAACGCTCGGGCTAGGAGGCACTGAAGCTTTCTTT.

V and J are TRBV5-1 and TRBJ2-2; 13 bases fit TRBD2. V was clipped by 4 bases and J by 7 bases; unmatched bases: 10. Germline CDR1 is SGHRS and CDR2 is YFSETQ. The CDR3 spans 17 residues. This CDR3 reads CASSAGLAGEGNGELFF. The CDR3 nucleotides are TGCGCCAGCAGCGCCGGACTAGCGGGAGAAGGAAACGGGGAGCTGTTTTTT.

The V and J genes are TRBV5-1 and TRBJ1-4, with TRBD1 as a possible D gene (5 bases). Germline CDR1 SGHRS, CDR2 YFSETQ. Trimming took 2 bases from V and 6 from J, leaving 14 bases between them. This CDR3 spans 15 amino acids. CDR3 region: CASSFEGTGDEKLFF. In nucleotides, the CDR3 is TGCGCCAGCAGCTTTGAGGGGACGGGGGATGAAAAACTGTTTTTT.

This clone was found once. The V and J genes are TRBV10-3 and TRBJ2-1, with a weak D call TRBD2 (5 bases). Germline V gene lookup returns CDR1 ENHRY and CDR2 SYGVKD. This CDR3 is built from 14 residues. Trimming stripped 3 bases from V and 8 bases from J, with 14 bases between. As DNA, the CDR3 is TGTGCCATCAGTGATATGGACTCCACGGATGAGCAGTTCTTC. Protein: CAISDMDSTDEQFF.

The chain carries TRBV2 and TRBJ2-5; 11 nucleotides agree with TRBD2. The V and J ends lost 5 bases and 5 bases, in that order; junction bases with no gene match: 4. The CDR3 has 14 residues. Per germline, CDR1 SNHLY and CDR2 FYNNEI. This CDR3 reads CASSFSGGGETQYF. The CDR3 DNA sequence: TGTGCCAGCAGTTTTAGCGGGGGGGGCGAGACCCAGTACTTC. The complete variable domain, with remaining parts taken from reference TRBV2 and TRBJ2-5, reads EPEVTQTPSHQVTQMGQEVILRCVPISNHLYFYWYRQILGQKVEFLVSFYNNEISEKSEIFDDQFSVERPDGSNFTLKIRSTKLEDSAMYFCASSFSGGGETQYFGPGTRLLVL.

The gene calls are TRBV7-2 and TRBJ1-3; no reliable D call. This CDR3 is built from 15 residues. Trimming took off 6 bases at V and 0 bases at J, with 12 bases between the two ends. Germline assignment: CDR1 SGHTA and CDR2 FQGNSA. CDR3 sequence: CASSRIGSSGNTIYF. CDR3 sequence (DNA): TGTGCCAGCAGTCGGATCGGGAGCTCTGGAAACACCATATATTTT. Filled out from reference TRBV7-2 and TRBJ1-3, the complete variable domain reads GAGVSQSPSNKVTEKGKDVELRCDPISGHTALYWYRQSLGQGLEFLIYFQGNSAPDKSGLPSDRFSAERTGGSVSTLTIQRTQQEDSAVYLCASSRIGSSGNTIYFGEGSWLTVV.

This chain links TRBV9 with TRBJ1-6, with unresolved D. The germline CDR1 and CDR2 sequences are SGDLS and YYNGEE. This CDR3 comprises 14 residues. Trimming pared 0 bases from V and 12 bases from J, leaving 13 bases between. The CDR3 is CASSVGWAGEPLHF. The CDR3 bases are TGTGCCAGCAGCGTAGGATGGGCCGGCGAACCCCTCCACTTT.

This clone was seen once. The chain recombines TRBV9 with TRBJ1-1; TRBD1 matches 7 bases. Trimming at V came to 3 bases and at J to 1 base, leaving 6 bases not matched to a gene. This CDR3 has 15 amino acids. CDR1 SGDLS and CDR2 YYNGEE come from the germline V gene. The CDR3 bases are TGTGCCAGCAGCGCCGAGGGACAGCCGAACACTGAAGCTTTCTTT. Its protein is CASSAEGQPNTEAFF.

The V call is TRBV5-1, the J call TRBJ2-3; TRBD2 aligns across 8 bases. Per germline, CDR1 SGHRS and CDR2 YFSETQ. The CDR3 contains 14 residues. With 2 bases clipped from V and 5 bases from J, the junction kept 4 bases outside the gene matches. The CDR3 is CASSLAGAEDTQYF. The CDR3 bases are TGCGCCAGCAGCTTAGCGGGAGCGGAAGATACGCAGTATTTT.

The gene calls are TRBV7-3 and TRBJ2-1, with D tentatively TRBD2 (6 bases). Germline V gene lookup returns CDR1 SGHTA and CDR2 FQGTGA. Trimming removed 5 bases from V and 10 bases from J, with 24 bases in between. This CDR3 contains 16 residues. CDR3 sequence: CASSLTPRGGTAEQFF. DNA for the CDR3: TGTGCCAGCAGCCTCACCCCAAGAGGCGGGACGGCGGAGCAGTTCTTC. The variable domain in full, with the rest retrieved from reference TRBV7-3 and TRBJ2-1, is GAGVSQTPSNKVTEKGKYVELRCDPISGHTALYWYRQSLGQGPEFLIYFQGTGAADDSGLPNDRFFAVRPEGSVSTLKIQRTERGDSAVYLCASSLTPRGGTAEQFFGPGTRLTVL.

This sequence joins TRBV10-3 and TRBJ1-1, with a weak D call TRBD1 (5 bases). This CDR3 has 15 amino acids. Germline CDR1 ENHRY, CDR2 SYGVKD. V lost 2 bases and J 3 bases, leaving 13 bases between the germline ends. For the CDR3, the DNA is TGTGCCATCAGTGAGCCCAATGCGGGGGACACTGAAGCTTTCTTT. Translating gives CAISEPNAGDTEAFF.

The rearrangement joins TRBV4-3 to TRBJ2-2; no clear D gene. CDR1 is LGHNA, CDR2 YSLEER, per germline. The CDR3 has 14 residues. V was clipped by 0 bases and J by 6 bases, with 8 bases between them. The CDR3 region has the DNA TGCGCCAGCAGCCAAGATGAGAGCGCCGGGGAGCTGTTTTTT. Translated, it gives CASSQDESAGELFF.

The chain uses TRBV7-2 and TRBJ2-2; 12 nucleotides line up with TRBD2. This CDR3 has 15 residues. Germline CDR1 is SGHTA and CDR2 is FQGNSA. The V segment lost 5 bases and the J segment 6 bases; nucleotides outside the gene matches: 4. The CDR3 sequence is CASSLLAGGAGELFF. DNA of the CDR3: TGTGCCAGCAGCCTACTAGCGGGGGGTGCCGGGGAGCTGTTTTTT.

The chain links TRBV28 to TRBJ2-4; 7 bases fit TRBD1. This CDR3 has 16 amino acids. CDR1 is MDHEN and CDR2 is SYDVKM in the germline V gene. V lost 5 bases, J lost 4 bases, and 11 bases stayed unmatched. The CDR3, as DNA: TGTGCCAGCAGTAATGGGGGACAGAATTTTAAAAACATTCAGTACTTC. Amino acids: CASSNGGQNFKNIQYF.

J is TRBJ2-2 and V is TRBV6-2 or TRBV6-3; 8 bases match TRBD1. The CDR3 totals 15 residues. V lost 5 bases and J lost 2; bases outside the gene matches: 4. Germline V lookup: CDR1 MNHEY, CDR2 SVGEGT. The CDR3 sequence is CASSPQGANTGELFF. Here the CDR3 DNA reads TGTGCCAGCAGTCCCCAGGGGGCTAACACCGGGGAGCTGTTTTTT.

The V call is TRBV11-2, the J call TRBJ1-1; 7 bases line up with TRBD1. The CDR3 spans 14 residues. V gave up 6 bases and J gave up 4 bases; unmatched junction bases: 8. Per the germline V gene, CDR1 is SGHAT and CDR2 is FQNNGV. The DNA for the CDR3 is TGTGCCAGCAGTTCGTTGAGGGGGCGCACTGAAGCTTTCTTT. It yields the protein CASSSLRGRTEAFF.

The V call is TRBV5-8, the J call TRBJ1-3, with D possibly TRBD1 on 6 matching bases. From germline, CDR1 is SGHTS and CDR2 YDEGEE. Deletions cut 5 bases from V and 11 bases from J, with 11 bases between. The length of the CDR3 is 11 residues. This CDR3 is CASRGATAIYF. CDR3 in DNA: TGTGCCAGCAGGGGGGCCACAGCCATATATTTT.

The chain employs TRBV7-8 and TRBJ1-6, with 8 nucleotides matching TRBD1. Germline V gene lookup returns CDR1 SGHVS and CDR2 FQNEAQ. The CDR3 has 15 amino acids. V shed 5 bases, J shed 7 bases, and the junction held 7 bases outside the gene matches. The DNA for the CDR3 is TGTGCCAGCAGCGCCACAGGGGGAAAAAATTCACCCCTCCACTTT. Protein sequence: CASSATGGKNSPLHF.

The gene calls are TRBV19 and TRBJ2-1; weak D call: TRBD1 (6 bases). Germline V CDR1 and CDR2: LNHDA, SQIVND (reference sequence). The V and J ends lost 5 bases and 9 bases respectively, with 14 bases between them. The CDR3 extends over 13 amino acids. The CDR3 coding sequence is TGTGCCAGTAGTGCCTCAGGGGTTAGTGAGCAGTTCTTC. This gives the protein CASSASGVSEQFF.